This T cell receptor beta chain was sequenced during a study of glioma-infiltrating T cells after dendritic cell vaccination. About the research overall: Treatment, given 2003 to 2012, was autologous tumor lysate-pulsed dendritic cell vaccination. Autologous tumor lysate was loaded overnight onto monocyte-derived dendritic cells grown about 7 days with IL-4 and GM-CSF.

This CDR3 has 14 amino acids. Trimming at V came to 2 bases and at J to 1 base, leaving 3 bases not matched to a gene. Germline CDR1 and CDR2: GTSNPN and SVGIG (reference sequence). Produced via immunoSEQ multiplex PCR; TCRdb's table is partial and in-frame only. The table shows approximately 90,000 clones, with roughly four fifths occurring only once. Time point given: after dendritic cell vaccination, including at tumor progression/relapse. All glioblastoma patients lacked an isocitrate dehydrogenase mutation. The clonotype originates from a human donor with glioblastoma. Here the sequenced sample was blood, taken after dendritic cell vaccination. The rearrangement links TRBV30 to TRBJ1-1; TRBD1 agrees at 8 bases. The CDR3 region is CAWSWGTGNTEAFF. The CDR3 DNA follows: TGTGCCTGGAGTTGGGGGACAGGGAACACTGAAGCTTTCTTT.